Presented here are 18 T cell receptor beta chains from one specimen sequenced in a study of blood T cell repertoires in COVID-19. Some clones are missing from TCRdb's copy, which holds only in-frame ones; the method was immunoSEQ multiplex PCR. The sample records over 120,000 clones, about three quarters being singletons. Sequenced sample: PBMCs or T cells enriched from blood (not recorded which). These receptors were taken from a woman aged 45-65 years who had recovered from COVID-19.

The gene calls are TRBV10-1 and TRBJ1-2; TRBD1 is a possible D gene (6 bases). Germline assignment: CDR1 WNHNN and CDR2 SYGVQD (reference sequence). The V end lost 7 bases, the J end lost 5 bases, and 20 bases lay between the germline ends. This CDR3 has 15 residues. The CDR3 loop reads CASTEGKGRGYGYTF. The CDR3 DNA reads TGCGCCAGCACCGAAGGGAAGGGGAGGGGGTATGGCTACACCTTC.

V gene TRBV6-5 combines with J gene TRBJ1-5; D perhaps matches TRBD1 (5 bases). Trimming removed 7 bases at V and 3 bases at J, with 16 bases between. Germline CDR1 MNHEY, CDR2 SVGAGI. The CDR3 runs to 15 residues. The CDR3 coding sequence is TGTGCCAGCATCCCGCGTGGGGCGAACAATCAGCCCCAGCATTTT. Translating gives CASIPRGANNQPQHF.

The V gene is TRBV29-1, the J gene TRBJ1-3; tentative D call: TRBD1 (6 bases). Deletions cut 5 bases from V and 4 bases from J, with 9 bases between. This CDR3 contains 12 residues. CDR1 is SQVTM, CDR2 ANQGSEA, per germline. This CDR3 reads CSVMTGGNTIYF. CDR3 nucleotide sequence: TGCAGCGTTATGACAGGCGGAAACACCATATATTTT.

Many counts were recorded for this clone. The rearrangement uses TRBV5-1 and TRBJ1-2; TRBD1 aligns across 9 bases. CDR1 and CDR2 (germline): SGHRS, YFSETQ. J was trimmed by 2 bases and V by 4 bases; bases with no gene match: 3. CDR3 length equals 14 residues. The CDR3: CASSRGQGNYGYTF. The CDR3 nucleotides are TGCGCCAGCAGCCGCGGACAGGGGAACTATGGCTACACCTTC.

V gene TRBV24-1 combines with J gene TRBJ2-1; D possibly corresponds to TRBD1 (7 bases). The V gene lost 0 bases and the J gene lost 1 base, with 12 bases spanning the gap. The V gene's germline CDR1 is KGHDR and CDR2 SFDVKD. This CDR3 spans 17 amino acids. The CDR3, as DNA: TGTGCCACCAGTGATTTGGTGGAGGGGGCTTCCTACAATGAGCAGTTCTTC. This sequence encodes CATSDLVEGASYNEQFF.

The chain uses TRBV12-3 or TRBV12-4 and TRBJ2-5; weak D call: TRBD2 (6 bases). This CDR3 has 11 residues. V lost 8 bases and J 5 bases, leaving 9 bases between the germline ends. CDR3 loop: CASRGGETQYF. The DNA for the CDR3 is TGTGCCAGCCGCGGAGGGGAGACCCAGTACTTC.

The V and J genes are TRBV28 and TRBJ2-6; 7 bases line up with TRBD1. The length of the CDR3 is 15 residues. The V and J ends lost 6 bases and 2 bases, in that order; junction bases with no gene match: 4. Germline V lookup: CDR1 MDHEN, CDR2 SYDVKM. CDR3 in amino acids: CASSPDRAGANVLTF. CDR3 in DNA: TGTGCCAGCAGCCCCGACAGGGCTGGGGCCAACGTCCTGACTTTC.

This clone was seen more than once but under ten times. Other nucleotide sequences in the sample specify the same CDR3. The rearrangement joins TRBV4-1 to TRBJ1-2; TRBD1 matches at 7 bases. Germline CDR1 reads MGHRA; CDR2 reads YSYEKL. V trimming: 1 base; J trimming: 7 bases; junction bases outside the gene matches: 3. The CDR3 contains 13 residues. This CDR3 is CASSQVYRGGYTF. The CDR3 DNA sequence: TGCGCCAGCAGCCAAGTCTACAGGGGTGGCTACACCTTC.

The chain is built from TRBV11-2 and TRBJ2-2; 9 positions match TRBD1. The CDR3 consists of 14 residues. The V gene's germline CDR1 is SGHAT and CDR2 FQNNGV. The CDR3 loop is CAQGASGNTGELFF. The CDR3 DNA sequence: TGTGCACAGGGGGCTAGCGGCAACACCGGGGAGCTGTTTTTT.

V is TRBV27 and J is TRBJ1-1; D is ambiguous. This CDR3 comprises 13 residues. The germline gives CDR1 MNHEY, CDR2 SMNVEV (reference sequence). V lost 1 base and J lost 0, with 3 bases in between. The CDR3 is CASSLYMNTEAFF. The DNA for the CDR3 is TGTGCCAGCAGTTTATATATGAACACTGAAGCTTTCTTT.

This rearrangement joins TRBV4-1 to TRBJ2-7, with D perhaps matching TRBD1 (5 bases). Trimming removed 3 bases from V and 4 bases from J, with 19 bases in between. CDR3 length equals 16 residues. Germline V gene sequence: CDR1 MGHRA, CDR2 YSYEKL. CDR3 coding DNA: TGCGCCAGCAGCCACACGCCCGGACAAACTTTGTACGAGCAGTACTTC. Translating it yields CASSHTPGQTLYEQYF.

This clone has just one count. The rearrangement joins TRBV5-1 to TRBJ2-3; TRBD2 matches 9 bases. After removal of 4 bases from V and 3 bases from J, the junction contained 9 bases not matched to a gene. Per germline, CDR1 SGHRS and CDR2 YFSETQ. The CDR3 loop spans 16 amino acids. CDR3 in DNA: TGCGCCAGCAGCCTTCGAGCGGGGGGACAGACAGATACGCAGTATTTT. It codes for CASSLRAGGQTDTQYF.

This clone has just a few counts. This chain joins TRBV6-5 and TRBJ1-1; 7 positions agree with TRBD1. The length of the CDR3 is 14 residues. The germline CDR1 and CDR2 sequences are MNHEY and SVGAGI. J lost 3 bases, V lost 4 bases, and 5 bases had no gene match. The CDR3 DNA follows: TGTGCCAGCAGTTTACAGGGGTCGGACACTGAAGCTTTCTTT. Residues: CASSLQGSDTEAFF.

This clone was observed a handful of times. The chain carries TRBV6-6 and TRBJ1-4; possibly TRBD1 for D (6 bases). CDR1 and CDR2 (germline): MNHNY, SVGAGI (reference sequence). V was pared by 7 bases and J by 4 bases, with 19 bases between. The CDR3 loop spans 16 amino acids. The CDR3 spells CASNPPGGHFNEKLFF. DNA for the CDR3: TGTGCCAGCAACCCCCCGGGGGGACACTTTAATGAAAAACTGTTTTTT.

The gene calls are TRBV19 and TRBJ1-5, with D unresolved. Germline assignment: CDR1 LNHDA and CDR2 SQIVND (reference sequence). This CDR3 comprises 14 residues. Trimming cost V 2 bases and J 5 bases, with 10 bases left between them. CDR3 nucleotide sequence: TGTGCCAGTAGTATACGGTCCGCCTATCAGCCCCAGCATTTT. Translated, it gives CASSIRSAYQPQHF.

This clone was observed a handful of times. The J gene is TRBJ1-2, the V gene TRBV12-5, with TRBD1 as a possible D gene (6 bases). V lost 1 base to trimming and J lost 3 bases, with 18 bases between them. Germline assignment: CDR1 LGHNT and CDR2 FRNRAP. This CDR3 has 17 amino acids. The chain's CDR3 is CASGLDLSDRSDYGYTF. The CDR3 region has the DNA TGTGCTAGTGGTTTGGACCTATCGGACAGAAGCGACTATGGCTACACCTTC.

V gene TRBV6-5 combines with J gene TRBJ1-5; TRBD1 agrees at 9 bases. Unmatched junction bases numbered 5, after V lost 6 bases and J lost 5 bases. This CDR3 has 14 residues. CDR1 is MNHEY, CDR2 SVGAGI, per germline. The CDR3 is CASRGDRDYQPQHF. The CDR3 DNA sequence: TGTGCCAGCAGGGGGGACAGGGATTATCAGCCCCAGCATTTT.

The V gene is TRBV6-4, the J gene TRBJ1-2, with no clear D. CDR3 length equals 17 residues. Per germline, CDR1 MRHNA and CDR2 SNTAGT. V dropped 3 bases and J dropped 0 bases, with 17 bases sitting between them. CDR3 in amino acids: CASSEDLWRGANYGYTF. The CDR3 coding sequence is TGTGCCAGCAGTGAGGATCTCTGGCGGGGTGCTAACTATGGCTACACCTTC.